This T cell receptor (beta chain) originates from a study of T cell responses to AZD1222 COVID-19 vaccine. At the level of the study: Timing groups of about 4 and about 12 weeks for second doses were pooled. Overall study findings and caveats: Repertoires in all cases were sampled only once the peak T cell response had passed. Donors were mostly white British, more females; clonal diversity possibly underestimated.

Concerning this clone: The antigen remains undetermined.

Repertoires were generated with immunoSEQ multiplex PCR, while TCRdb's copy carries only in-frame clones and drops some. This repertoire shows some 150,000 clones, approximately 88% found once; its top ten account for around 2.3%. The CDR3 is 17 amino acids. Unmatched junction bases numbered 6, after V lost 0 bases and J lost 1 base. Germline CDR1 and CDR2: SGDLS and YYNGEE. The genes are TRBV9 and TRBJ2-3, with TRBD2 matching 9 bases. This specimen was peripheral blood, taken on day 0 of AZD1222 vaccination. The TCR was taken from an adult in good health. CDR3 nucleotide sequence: TGTGCCAGCAGCGTAGTTGCGGGAGGGATGGGCACAGATACGCAGTATTTT. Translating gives CASSVVAGGMGTDTQYF.